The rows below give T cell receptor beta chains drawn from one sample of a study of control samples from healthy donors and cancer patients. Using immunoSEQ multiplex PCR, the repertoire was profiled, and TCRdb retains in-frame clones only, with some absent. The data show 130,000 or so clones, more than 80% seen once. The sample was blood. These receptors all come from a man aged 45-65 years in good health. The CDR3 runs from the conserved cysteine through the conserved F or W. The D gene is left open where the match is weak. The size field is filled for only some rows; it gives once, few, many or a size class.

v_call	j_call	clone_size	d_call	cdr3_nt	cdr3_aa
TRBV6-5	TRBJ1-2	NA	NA	TGTGCCAGCAGTCCCCGACAGAACTATGGCTACACCTTC	CASSPRQNYGYTF
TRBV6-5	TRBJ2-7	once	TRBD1	TGTGCCAGCAGTTACGCCTGGACAGGTACCTACGAGCAGTACTTC	CASSYAWTGTYEQYF
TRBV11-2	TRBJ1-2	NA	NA	TGTGCCAGCGCCCAGGACGGAAACTATGGCTACACCTTC	CASAQDGNYGYTF
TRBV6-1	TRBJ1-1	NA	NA	TGTGCCAGCAGTGCCAGAGGGCGGGGCGGGAGCACTGAAGCTTTCTTT	CASSARGRGGSTEAFF
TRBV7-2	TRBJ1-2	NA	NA	TGTGCCAGCAGCTTAGCGCGGGGGGCGGGAGGCTACACCTTC	CASSLARGAGGYTF
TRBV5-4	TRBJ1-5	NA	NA	TGTGCCAGCAGCTCGCAGGGAGTCGATCAGCCCCAGCATTTT	CASSSQGVDQPQHF
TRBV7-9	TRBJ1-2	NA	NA	TGTGCCAGCAGCTTAGCTCTGGGGCCCCTCTATGGCTACACCTTC	CASSLALGPLYGYTF
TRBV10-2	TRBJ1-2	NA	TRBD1	TGCGCCAGCAGTGAGTCCCTGGACAGGGCAGACTACACCTTC	CASSESLDRADYTF
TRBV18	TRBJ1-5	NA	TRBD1	TGTGCCAGCTCACCACCGAGGGGACAGGGTGAACAGCCCCAGCATTTT	CASSPPRGQGEQPQHF
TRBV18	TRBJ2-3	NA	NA	TGTGCCAGCTCACCAACCAGGGTTGGAAGTACAGATACGCAGTATTTT	CASSPTRVGSTDTQYF
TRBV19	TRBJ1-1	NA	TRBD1	TGTGCCAGTAGTCCTGGACAGGAGATGAACACTGAAGCTTTCTTT	CASSPGQEMNTEAFF
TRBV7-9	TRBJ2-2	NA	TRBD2	TGTGCCAGCAGGGTCGCGGGGGTTACCGGGGAGCTGTTTTTT	CASRVAGVTGELFF
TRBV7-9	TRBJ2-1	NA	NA	TGTGCCAGCAGCTTAGGTGGGGGGAGTAACAATGAGCAGTTCTTC	CASSLGGGSNNEQFF
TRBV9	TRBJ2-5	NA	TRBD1	TGTGCCAGCAGCGTAGCTATTGGGGCACAGGGGGCCGTGGAGACCCAGTACTTC	CASSVAIGAQGAVETQYF
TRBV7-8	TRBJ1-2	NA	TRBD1	TGTGCCAGCAGCTCGACAGGGGCACTAAGATGGACCTTC	CASSSTGALRWTF
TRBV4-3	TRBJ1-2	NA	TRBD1	TGCGCCAGCAGCCAAGACAGGACAGGGGGGGAGTATGGCTACACCTTC	CASSQDRTGGEYGYTF
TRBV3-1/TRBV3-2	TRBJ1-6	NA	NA	TGTGCCAGCAGCCAAGATGGGCTTAGGAGCTCCTATAATTCACCCCTCCACTTT	CASSQDGLRSSYNSPLHF
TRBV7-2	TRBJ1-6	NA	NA	TGTGCCAGCAGCTTCTCAGGGGACTCACCCCTCCACTTT	CASSFSGDSPLHF
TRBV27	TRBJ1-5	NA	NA	TGTGCCAGCAGTTTGGGCACCAATCAGCCCCAGCATTTT	CASSLGTNQPQHF
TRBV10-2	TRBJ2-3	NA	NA	TGCGCCAGCACCGTTAAGGGGGGCACAGATACGCAGTATTTT	CASTVKGGTDTQYF
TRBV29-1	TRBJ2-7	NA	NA	TGCAGCGTTGAAGGCAGGTTCTACGAGCAGTACTTC	CSVEGRFYEQYF
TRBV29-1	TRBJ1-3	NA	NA	TGCAGCGTTGAAGATGCGGCGGAAACTGAGAGATCTGGAAACACCATATATTTT	CSVEDAAETERSGNTIYF
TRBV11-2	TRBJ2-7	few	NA	TGTGCCAGCAGCAACCGGAGGGAACAGTACTTC	CASSNRREQYF
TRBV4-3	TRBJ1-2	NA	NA	TGCGCCAGCAGCCAAGATCCAGCCTACTATGGCTACACCTTC	CASSQDPAYYGYTF
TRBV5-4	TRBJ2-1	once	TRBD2	TGTGCCAGCAGCCAACTAGCGGGGGGGCCCTCTAATGAGCAGTTCTTC	CASSQLAGGPSNEQFF
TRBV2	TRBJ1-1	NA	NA	TGTGCCAGCAGATCCACAAGGGACACTGAAGCTTTCTTT	CASRSTRDTEAFF
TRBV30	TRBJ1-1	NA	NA	TGTGCCTGGAGTGTACGGGGAAACACTGAAGCTTTCTTT	CAWSVRGNTEAFF
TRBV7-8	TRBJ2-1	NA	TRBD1	TGTGCCAGCAGCTTAGTACGGACAGGGGTTTACAATGAGCAGTTCTTC	CASSLVRTGVYNEQFF
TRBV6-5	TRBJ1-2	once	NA	TGTGCCAGCAGTTCCTCGACAGTCGCCTATGGCTACACCTTC	CASSSSTVAYGYTF
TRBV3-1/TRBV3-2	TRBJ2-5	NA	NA	TGTGCCAGCAGCCGGACAGCGTTTATGCAAGAGACCCAGTACTTC	CASSRTAFMQETQYF